The rows below give T cell receptor beta chains drawn from one sample of a study of breast tumors, draining lymph nodes, adjacent tissues. TCRdb re-called the multiplex PCR reads with MiXCR, one entry per CDR3 protein. The table lists over 150,000 distinct CDR3 sequences, approximately 30% of them singletons, with roughly 4.3% in the top ten. Sequencing input: axillary lymph node tissue. These receptors all come from a female donor with breast cancer. Some clones in this sample may be carry-over from other donors' samples. Both conserved end residues are trimmed from each CDR3. Fields, in order: D gene, clone size, V gene, J gene, CDR3 protein. The D gene is left open where the match is weak. Expanded clones are given a class, and other clones once, few, many or no size at all.

d_gene: NA
abundance: many
v_gene: TRBV14
j_gene: TRBJ2-7
CDR3aa: ASSQDQGYSYEQY

d_gene: TRBD2
abundance: many
v_gene: TRBV6-5
j_gene: TRBJ2-7
CDR3aa: ASSPTSGSSYEQY

d_gene: TRBD2
abundance: NA
v_gene: TRBV28
j_gene: TRBJ2-1
CDR3aa: ASSSLLARGEYNEQF

d_gene: NA
abundance: many
v_gene: TRBV6-1
j_gene: TRBJ2-2
CDR3aa: ASKFVWGDPGELF

d_gene: NA
abundance: many
v_gene: TRBV20-1
j_gene: TRBJ1-2
CDR3aa: SAFRLYYGYT

d_gene: NA
abundance: many
v_gene: TRBV7-2
j_gene: TRBJ2-1
CDR3aa: ASSSALPAEQF

d_gene: NA
abundance: many
v_gene: TRBV7-8
j_gene: TRBJ2-7
CDR3aa: ASSWGGNSYEQY

d_gene: TRBD1
abundance: many
v_gene: TRBV7-9
j_gene: TRBJ2-5
CDR3aa: ASSPAPDRLETQY

d_gene: TRBD1
abundance: many
v_gene: TRBV24-1
j_gene: TRBJ2-5
CDR3aa: ATSDFAPGTGGGETQY

d_gene: TRBD2
abundance: many
v_gene: TRBV7-2
j_gene: TRBJ2-1
CDR3aa: ASSLGILAGISYNEQF

d_gene: TRBD2
abundance: many
v_gene: TRBV19
j_gene: TRBJ2-3
CDR3aa: ASSSRRSGSTDTQY

d_gene: NA
abundance: NA
v_gene: TRBV2
j_gene: TRBJ1-5
CDR3aa: ASSASTPNQPQH

d_gene: TRBD2
abundance: NA
v_gene: TRBV9
j_gene: TRBJ2-3
CDR3aa: ASSVEAGRATDTQY

d_gene: NA
abundance: many
v_gene: TRBV7-9
j_gene: TRBJ1-2
CDR3aa: ASSLESLGLTQT

d_gene: NA
abundance: few
v_gene: TRBV12-2
j_gene: TRBJ1-4
CDR3aa: ASRLRGDRPKREKLF

d_gene: TRBD1
abundance: NA
v_gene: TRBV7-9
j_gene: TRBJ2-7
CDR3aa: ASSLGTGGSYEQY

d_gene: TRBD1
abundance: NA
v_gene: TRBV12-3/TRBV12-4
j_gene: TRBJ2-7
CDR3aa: TSSRLGTGGVYEQY

d_gene: NA
abundance: many
v_gene: TRBV5-1
j_gene: TRBJ2-3
CDR3aa: ASSLAGVSGTDTQY

d_gene: NA
abundance: NA
v_gene: TRBV2
j_gene: TRBJ1-1
CDR3aa: ASSYGSPGGTEAF

d_gene: NA
abundance: few
v_gene: TRBV30
j_gene: TRBJ2-1
CDR3aa: AWSEWGRGYNEQF

d_gene: NA
abundance: NA
v_gene: TRBV6-5
j_gene: TRBJ2-3
CDR3aa: ASSYIFRTSTDTQY

d_gene: NA
abundance: many
v_gene: TRBV19
j_gene: TRBJ2-1
CDR3aa: ASSMVAMSSYNEQF

d_gene: NA
abundance: once
v_gene: TRBV5-6
j_gene: TRBJ1-5
CDR3aa: ASSWDGYSNQPQH

d_gene: NA
abundance: many
v_gene: TRBV4-2
j_gene: TRBJ1-5
CDR3aa: ASSQERGSNQPQH

d_gene: NA
abundance: many
v_gene: TRBV19
j_gene: TRBJ1-2
CDR3aa: ASSISHSPPGVGGYT

d_gene: TRBD2
abundance: many
v_gene: TRBV14
j_gene: TRBJ2-7
CDR3aa: ASSQGGREGRYEQY

d_gene: NA
abundance: many
v_gene: TRBV30
j_gene: TRBJ1-4
CDR3aa: AWSAAGQDEKLF

d_gene: TRBD2
abundance: once
v_gene: TRBV2
j_gene: TRBJ2-7
CDR3aa: ASSPAGGNTGYEQY

d_gene: NA
abundance: NA
v_gene: TRBV19
j_gene: TRBJ2-2
CDR3aa: ASSTQTLNRHPRAVLRAGELF

d_gene: TRBD1
abundance: many
v_gene: TRBV12-3/TRBV12-4
j_gene: TRBJ1-3
CDR3aa: ASSTTGFGNTIY

d_gene: TRBD2
abundance: few
v_gene: TRBV9
j_gene: TRBJ2-5
CDR3aa: ASSVAGGLAETPY

d_gene: TRBD2
abundance: NA
v_gene: TRBV19
j_gene: TRBJ2-2
CDR3aa: ASSIGRSGSGGGELF

d_gene: TRBD2
abundance: NA
v_gene: TRBV29-1
j_gene: TRBJ2-2
CDR3aa: SVAGGG

d_gene: TRBD1
abundance: many
v_gene: TRBV3-1
j_gene: TRBJ2-5
CDR3aa: ASSQRGPPRETQY

d_gene: NA
abundance: once
v_gene: TRBV6-6
j_gene: TRBJ1-3
CDR3aa: ASTKNTIY

d_gene: NA
abundance: NA
v_gene: TRBV29-1
j_gene: TRBJ2-3
CDR3aa: SARGRGLDTQY

d_gene: NA
abundance: many
v_gene: TRBV7-8
j_gene: TRBJ2-3
CDR3aa: ASSSPVGERGTDTQY

d_gene: TRBD2
abundance: many
v_gene: TRBV3-1
j_gene: TRBJ2-7
CDR3aa: ASSQFGGRDEQY

d_gene: NA
abundance: NA
v_gene: TRBV3-1
j_gene: TRBJ1-1
CDR3aa: ASSQSTRAMNTEAF

d_gene: TRBD2
abundance: NA
v_gene: TRBV20-1
j_gene: TRBJ2-1
CDR3aa: SAPRTSGGFLGRNEQL

d_gene: TRBD1
abundance: NA
v_gene: TRBV5-1
j_gene: TRBJ2-1
CDR3aa: ASGLVMWTGYNEHF

d_gene: NA
abundance: many
v_gene: TRBV11-3
j_gene: TRBJ2-2
CDR3aa: ASSLSREPTNTGELF

d_gene: NA
abundance: NA
v_gene: TRBV24-1
j_gene: TRBJ2-3
CDR3aa: ATSARDLGVGARGTDTQY

d_gene: NA
abundance: many
v_gene: TRBV20-1
j_gene: TRBJ2-1
CDR3aa: SGHPGQTRSEQF

d_gene: TRBD1
abundance: NA
v_gene: TRBV7-2
j_gene: TRBJ2-3
CDR3aa: ASSLRGQGAGTDTQY

d_gene: NA
abundance: many
v_gene: TRBV5-1
j_gene: TRBJ1-4
CDR3aa: ASSLAGTRNEKLF

d_gene: NA
abundance: many
v_gene: TRBV7-9
j_gene: TRBJ2-5
CDR3aa: ASSLEEKTQY

d_gene: TRBD2
abundance: many
v_gene: TRBV4-1
j_gene: TRBJ2-3
CDR3aa: ASSQVLAGASYGTDTQY

d_gene: NA
abundance: many
v_gene: TRBV12-3/TRBV12-4
j_gene: TRBJ2-5
CDR3aa: ASSFEETQY

d_gene: TRBD2
abundance: many
v_gene: TRBV12-3/TRBV12-4
j_gene: TRBJ2-3
CDR3aa: ASSFSGALTDTQY

d_gene: NA
abundance: NA
v_gene: TRBV7-8
j_gene: TRBJ1-6
CDR3aa: ASSLFQGPSYNSPLH